Listed below are T cell receptor beta chains from one sample, sequenced in a study of T cell responses to AZD1222 COVID-19 vaccine. Assay: immunoSEQ multiplex PCR; the TCRdb copy retains only in-frame clones and omits some. Among 250,000 or so clones listed, 85% to 95% were seen once. This specimen consisted of peripheral blood, obtained on day 0 of AZD1222 vaccination. These receptors all come from an adult in good health. The conserved cysteine and the conserved F or W are not part of the CDR3 here. Clone size appears in some rows only: once, few, many, or a class for an expanded clone.

clone_size: .; v_call: TRBV12-3/TRBV12-4; j_call: TRBJ1-1; cdr3_aa: ASRADGNTEAF
clone_size: .; v_call: TRBV7-8; j_call: TRBJ1-2; cdr3_aa: ASSLGIRVNYGYT
clone_size: .; v_call: TRBV2; j_call: TRBJ2-3; cdr3_aa: ASSDRRGVVDTQY
clone_size: .; v_call: TRBV10-3; j_call: TRBJ2-3; cdr3_aa: AVGASSTDTQY
clone_size: .; v_call: TRBV9; j_call: TRBJ1-2; cdr3_aa: ASSTPRDGYT
clone_size: .; v_call: TRBV4-1; j_call: TRBJ1-5; cdr3_aa: ASSQVVGRGGNQPQH
clone_size: .; v_call: TRBV28; j_call: TRBJ2-3; cdr3_aa: ASSQSGTRARSTDTQY
clone_size: once; v_call: TRBV19; j_call: TRBJ1-1; cdr3_aa: ASSYGGAATEAF
clone_size: .; v_call: TRBV9; j_call: TRBJ2-1; cdr3_aa: ASSPTPSRNEQF
clone_size: .; v_call: TRBV10-3; j_call: TRBJ2-3; cdr3_aa: ASSPGLAGVDTQY
clone_size: few; v_call: TRBV24-1; j_call: TRBJ1-2; cdr3_aa: ATSGTGGGYT
clone_size: .; v_call: TRBV3-1/TRBV3-2; j_call: TRBJ2-5; cdr3_aa: ASSQVQLETQY
clone_size: .; v_call: TRBV10-3; j_call: TRBJ2-3; cdr3_aa: AISQGDTQY
clone_size: .; v_call: TRBV7-2; j_call: TRBJ2-3; cdr3_aa: ASSLQGRGNTDTQY
clone_size: .; v_call: TRBV20-1; j_call: TRBJ2-5; cdr3_aa: NVGNRETQY
clone_size: .; v_call: TRBV5-1; j_call: TRBJ2-7; cdr3_aa: ASSLGAGPFGRYEQY
clone_size: .; v_call: TRBV11-2; j_call: TRBJ2-3; cdr3_aa: ASSSDSWDTQY
clone_size: .; v_call: TRBV7-9; j_call: TRBJ1-2; cdr3_aa: ASTGGDGYT
clone_size: .; v_call: TRBV3-1/TRBV3-2; j_call: TRBJ2-7; cdr3_aa: ASSQGYYEQY
clone_size: .; v_call: TRBV28; j_call: TRBJ1-1; cdr3_aa: ASSLRGVAHTEAF
clone_size: .; v_call: TRBV4-1; j_call: TRBJ1-5; cdr3_aa: ASSQGETQPQH
clone_size: .; v_call: TRBV9; j_call: TRBJ1-1; cdr3_aa: ASSGYRGSEAF
clone_size: .; v_call: TRBV24-1; j_call: TRBJ2-5; cdr3_aa: ATSDPLDWSGGETQY
clone_size: .; v_call: TRBV10-3; j_call: TRBJ1-4; cdr3_aa: AISESRRGPSLSTNEKLF
clone_size: .; v_call: TRBV23-1; j_call: TRBJ2-7; cdr3_aa: ASSQGQSRAHEQY
clone_size: .; v_call: TRBV15; j_call: TRBJ2-1; cdr3_aa: ATSRTVRDEQF
clone_size: .; v_call: TRBV5-1; j_call: TRBJ2-1; cdr3_aa: ASSLDPGQYNEQF
clone_size: .; v_call: TRBV6-5; j_call: TRBJ2-7; cdr3_aa: ASSYSAGGVYEQY
clone_size: .; v_call: TRBV4-3; j_call: TRBJ2-1; cdr3_aa: ASSQDAAGGNNEQF
clone_size: .; v_call: TRBV25-1; j_call: TRBJ1-2; cdr3_aa: ASSETQKNYGYT
clone_size: .; v_call: TRBV6-4; j_call: TRBJ1-1; cdr3_aa: ANTGTEAF
clone_size: .; v_call: TRBV28; j_call: TRBJ2-7; cdr3_aa: ASSSRDRGLYEQY
clone_size: .; v_call: TRBV29-1; j_call: TRBJ1-4; cdr3_aa: SVGVTGWNEKLF
clone_size: .; v_call: TRBV7-2; j_call: TRBJ1-4; cdr3_aa: ASSLMGARANEKLF
clone_size: .; v_call: TRBV24-1; j_call: TRBJ2-1; cdr3_aa: ATSDLGTSGGSSYNEQF
clone_size: .; v_call: TRBV18; j_call: TRBJ2-5; cdr3_aa: ASSPRLETQY
clone_size: few; v_call: TRBV5-4; j_call: TRBJ2-1; cdr3_aa: ASTPTSGEQF
clone_size: .; v_call: TRBV6-1; j_call: TRBJ1-1; cdr3_aa: ASSEVVTNTEAF
clone_size: once; v_call: TRBV6-6; j_call: TRBJ2-6; cdr3_aa: ASLGTASGANVLT
clone_size: .; v_call: TRBV7-2; j_call: TRBJ2-7; cdr3_aa: ASSLFQGSYEQY
clone_size: .; v_call: TRBV12-3/TRBV12-4; j_call: TRBJ1-5; cdr3_aa: ASSSGRRVPQH
clone_size: .; v_call: TRBV24-1; j_call: TRBJ2-1; cdr3_aa: ATSTSGASSYNEQF
clone_size: .; v_call: TRBV7-6; j_call: TRBJ1-4; cdr3_aa: ASSLGTGVSNEKLF
clone_size: .; v_call: TRBV28; j_call: TRBJ2-7; cdr3_aa: ASSDRDWVYEQY
clone_size: .; v_call: TRBV7-9; j_call: TRBJ2-7; cdr3_aa: ASSLIQGPYEQY
clone_size: .; v_call: TRBV29-1; j_call: TRBJ1-1; cdr3_aa: SVEAGGVSTNTEAF
clone_size: once; v_call: TRBV12-3/TRBV12-4; j_call: TRBJ1-5; cdr3_aa: ASSPSVGQPQH
clone_size: .; v_call: TRBV12-3/TRBV12-4; j_call: TRBJ2-7; cdr3_aa: ASSLARGYEQY
clone_size: .; v_call: TRBV2; j_call: TRBJ1-2; cdr3_aa: ASSQDINYGYT
clone_size: once; v_call: TRBV5-1; j_call: TRBJ2-7; cdr3_aa: ASSQGLNYEQY